The clone carrying this TCR beta chain was recorded a few times. The data stem from a study of blood T cells in healthy people across ages. Trimming cost V 5 bases and J 1 base, with 9 bases left between them. The CDR3 runs 13 residues. Germline-derived CDR1 and CDR2 are DFQATT and SNEGSKA (reference sequence). Donors were systemically healthy Caucasian individuals from Russia aged about 6 to 95 years. Each sample gave at least 7 million isolated PBMCs. The use of a sample-barcoded 5' primer and a J-beta primer mix characterized a second PCR of roughly 6 to 11 cycles. In TCRdb, the 5' RACE reads were re-called with MiXCR into one record per CDR3 protein. The data contain nearly 800,000 distinct CDR3 sequences, approximately 25% of them singletons. The same data also contributed to another study, on T cells of mothers and their children. That report adds: The TCR beta CDR3 read count exceeded 9.5 million for each mother and was several million for each child. The effect of thymic selection on TCR recombination output is similar between related and unrelated pairs.

The sequenced sample consisted of blood. The clonotype comes from a boy aged 5 to 17 in good health. This chain connects TRBV20-1 to TRBJ2-4; tentatively, D is TRBD1 (5 bases). The CDR3 sequence: CSALDTAKNIQYF. In nucleotides, the CDR3 is TGCAGTGCTCTGGACACCGCCAAAAACATTCAGTACTTC.